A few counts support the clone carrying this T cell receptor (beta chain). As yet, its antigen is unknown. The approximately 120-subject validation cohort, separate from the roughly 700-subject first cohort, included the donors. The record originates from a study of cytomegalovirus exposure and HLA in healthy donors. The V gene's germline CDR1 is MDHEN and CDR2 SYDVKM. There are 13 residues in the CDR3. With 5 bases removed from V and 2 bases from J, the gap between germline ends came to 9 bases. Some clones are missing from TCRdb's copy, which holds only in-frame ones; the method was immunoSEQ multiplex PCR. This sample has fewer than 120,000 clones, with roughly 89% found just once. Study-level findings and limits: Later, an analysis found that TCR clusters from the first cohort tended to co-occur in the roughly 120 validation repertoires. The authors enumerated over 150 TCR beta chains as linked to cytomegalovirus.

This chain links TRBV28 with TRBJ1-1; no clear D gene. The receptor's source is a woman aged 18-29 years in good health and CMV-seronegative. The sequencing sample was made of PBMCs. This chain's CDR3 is CASSTHINTEAFF. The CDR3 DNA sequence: TGTGCCAGCAGTACACACATCAACACTGAAGCTTTCTTT.